The 10 T cell receptor beta chains below were found in one sample sequenced in a study of regulatory T cells in long-lasting Graves disease. Sample time point: persistent/refractory GD, antithyroid drugs over 5 years with positive TRAb. The authors made the TCR library using RNA they extracted from PBMCs. Building of the TCR beta libraries involved iRepertoire HTBI primers and Arm-PCR of CDR3 regions. From the multiplex PCR reads, TCRdb called clonotypes with MiXCR, one entry per CDR3 protein. The sample contains 500,000 to 800,000 distinct CDR3 sequences, approximately 29% of which appear only once. The source material was peripheral blood mononuclear cells (PBMCs), sampled when the disease was refractory, from a patient treated with antithyroid drugs. Receptors originate from a female donor with Graves disease.

This clonotype was recorded many times. The J gene is TRBJ2-5, the V gene TRBV10-3; no clear D gene. The V gene's germline CDR1 is ENHRY and CDR2 SYGVKD. V gave up 8 bases and J gave up 5 bases, with 9 bases separating them. This CDR3 has 11 residues. The CDR3 reads CAIAARETQYF. In nucleotides, the CDR3 is TGTGCCATCGCGGCAAGGGAGACCCAGTACTTC.

This clonotype was observed a few times. The chain joins TRBV6-9 to TRBJ2-2; 9 positions agree with TRBD1. V was pared by 2 bases and J by 3 bases, with 1 base of the junction left unmatched. The CDR3 runs 15 residues. CDR1 is MNHGY, CDR2 SVAAGI, per germline. Here the CDR3 reads CASSYGTGYTGELFF. The CDR3 DNA follows: TGTGCCAGCAGTTATGGGACAGGGTACACCGGGGAGCTGTTTTTT.

V is TRBV20-1 and J is TRBJ1-1; D is perhaps TRBD1 (5 bases). Germline V gene sequence: CDR1 DFQATT, CDR2 SNEGSKA (reference sequence). CDR3 length: 14 residues. Trimming left V 3 bases short and J 4 bases short, with 15 bases between. The CDR3 protein is CSARGVMVVTEAFF. The CDR3 bases are TGCAGTGCTAGGGGGGTGATGGTCGTCACTGAAGCTTTCTTT.

V and J are TRBV6-1 and TRBJ2-7; no reliable D call. The germline gives CDR1 MNHNS, CDR2 SASEGT. The CDR3 sequence is 14 residues long. Trimming cost V 2 bases and J 7 bases, with 15 bases left between them. CDR3 protein: CASSENVSYWEQYF. The DNA of the CDR3 is TGTGCCAGCAGTGAAAATGTAAGCTACTGGGAGCAGTACTTC.

V and J are TRBV27 and TRBJ1-2, with 9 bases matching TRBD1. J gave up 3 bases and V 5 bases, and 10 bases lay outside the gene matches. Germline V gives CDR1 MNHEY, CDR2 SMNVEV (reference sequence). There are 16 residues in the CDR3. CDR3 sequence reads: CASSLDPGQGDYGYTF. Here the CDR3 DNA reads TGTGCCAGCAGTCTGGACCCGGGACAGGGTGACTATGGCTACACCTTC.

This clonotype has just a few counts. CDR3: CAGTGTGQIYGYTF. The DNA for the CDR3 is TGTGCCGGGACTGGGACAGGGCAGATCTATGGCTACACCTTC. The chain couples TRBV30 to TRBJ1-2; 9 bases map to TRBD1. The CDR3 runs 14 residues. Losses at the gene ends were 8 bases for V and 4 bases for J; bases not matched to a gene: 11. The germline gives CDR1 GTSNPN, CDR2 SVGIG (reference sequence).

This clonotype was seen only a few times. This chain uses TRBV28 with TRBJ1-5; TRBD1 matches 8 bases. V was pared by 5 bases and J by 8 bases, with 8 bases of the junction left unmatched. Per germline, CDR1 MDHEN and CDR2 SYDVKM. The CDR3 runs to 14 residues. The CDR3 loop reads CASSKGQAGEPQHF. Here the CDR3 DNA reads TGTGCCAGCAGTAAGGGACAGGCGGGCGAGCCCCAGCATTTT.

The chain is built from TRBV19 and TRBJ1-5; D is ambiguous. The CDR3 runs 15 residues. Germline V gene sequence: CDR1 LNHDA, CDR2 SQIVND (reference sequence). Trimming pared 4 bases from V and 1 base from J, leaving 11 bases between. This CDR3 reads CASSSPGSSNQPQHF. In nucleotides, the CDR3 is TGTGCCAGTAGTAGTCCTGGAAGCAGCAATCAGCCCCAGCATTTT. The full variable domain, its missing parts supplied by reference TRBV19 and TRBJ1-5, is DGGITQSPKYLFRKEGQNVTLSCEQNLNHDAMYWYRQDPGQGLRLIYYSQIVNDFQKGDIAEGYSVSREKKESFPLTVTSAQKNPTAFYLCASSSPGSSNQPQHFGDGTRLSIL.

J is TRBJ1-1 and V is TRBV3-1, with 7 bases lining up with TRBD1. This CDR3 comprises 13 residues. Trimming took 6 bases from V and 4 from J; bases not matched to a gene: 5. CDR1 and CDR2 from the germline V gene are LGHDT and YNNKEL (reference sequence). The CDR3 sequence: CASSRAGGTEAFF. DNA for the CDR3: TGTGCCAGCAGTAGGGCAGGGGGCACTGAAGCTTTCTTT.

This chain connects TRBV20-1 to TRBJ2-7, with TRBD2 matching 16 bases. This CDR3 spans 16 amino acids. J gave up 0 bases and V 4 bases, and 3 bases lay outside the gene matches. Per the germline V gene, CDR1 is DFQATT and CDR2 is SNEGSKA (reference sequence). CDR3 coding DNA: TGCAGTGCTACCGGGACTAGCGGGAGGGACTCCTACGAGCAGTACTTC. Residues: CSATGTSGRDSYEQYF.